This TCR beta chain stems from a study of PD-1 blockade in classical Hodgkin lymphoma. General study points: Newly diagnosed patients were reported to exhibit reduced baseline TCR diversity relative to healthy donors. Differences between repertoires have undefined causes, possibly disease activity or prior therapy. TCR diversity in CD4+, not CD8+, cells rose significantly by C4D1.

Germline V lookup: CDR1 LGHNA, CDR2 YNFKEQ. V was clipped by 2 bases and J by 5 bases, with 11 bases between them. This CDR3 has 14 amino acids. Only in-frame clones appear in the TCRdb table, and some are missing; sequencing was by immunoSEQ multiplex PCR. The sample gives around 26,000 clones, roughly four fifths of which show up once; 11% is in the top ten. Brentuximab vedotin exposure varied, and every patient relapsed after autologous stem cell transplantation. Points on this clone: Its antigen is currently unknown.

The sequence derives from a human donor with classical Hodgkin lymphoma. The sequenced sample was peripheral blood mononuclear cells (PBMCs), obtained before the second cycle of nivolumab. The J gene is TRBJ2-3, the V gene TRBV4-2; possible D gene TRBD1, 5 bases. CDR3 sequence: CASSQTQDKDTQYF. For the CDR3, the DNA is TGTGCCAGCAGCCAAACGCAGGACAAAGATACGCAGTATTTT.